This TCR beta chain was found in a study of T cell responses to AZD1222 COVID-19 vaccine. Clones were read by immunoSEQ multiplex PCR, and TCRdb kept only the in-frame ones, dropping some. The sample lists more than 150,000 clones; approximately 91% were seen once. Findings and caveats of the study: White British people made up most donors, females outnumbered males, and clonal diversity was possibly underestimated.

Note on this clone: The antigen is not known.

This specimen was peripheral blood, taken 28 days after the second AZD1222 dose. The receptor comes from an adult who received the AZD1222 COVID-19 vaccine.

The CDR3: CATKGGEGETQYF. The CDR3 DNA reads TGTGCCACCAAGGGGGGGGAAGGAGAGACCCAGTACTTC. The chain joins TRBV6-5 to TRBJ2-5; D may be TRBD2 (7 bases). The V end lost 10 bases, the J end lost 4 bases, and 16 bases lay between the germline ends. Germline V gene sequence: CDR1 MNHEY, CDR2 SVGAGI. The CDR3 length is 13 residues.